This is a list of T cell receptor beta chains from one sample in a study of molecular identifiers for immune sequencing clone quantification. Each CDR3 protein is one row after TCRdb ran MiXCR on the PCR reads. This table has 400,000 to 600,000 distinct CDR3 sequences, roughly a fifth appearing once. What was sequenced was naive CD8+ T cells from blood, with Jurkat cell RNA spiked in. The receptors were sampled from a human donor in good health. Some libraries in this study had Jurkat cell RNA spiked in. The CDR3 runs from the conserved cysteine through the conserved F or W. Fields, in order: D gene, V gene, J gene, clone size, CDR3 protein, CDR3 DNA. D genes are given only for firm matches. Clone size appears in some rows only: once, few, many, or a class for an expanded clone.

D gene: TRBD1; V gene: TRBV4-1; J gene: TRBJ2-5; clone size: few; CDR3 protein: CASSQEDRGRETQYF; CDR3 DNA: TGCGCCAGCAGCCAAGAGGACAGGGGGCGAGAGACCCAGTACTTC
D gene: -; V gene: TRBV2; J gene: TRBJ1-1; clone size: -; CDR3 protein: CASEMNTEASF; CDR3 DNA: TGTGCCAGCGAAATGAACACTGAAGCTTCCTTT
D gene: TRBD2; V gene: TRBV7-9; J gene: TRBJ2-1; clone size: few; CDR3 protein: CASSLALAENNEQFF; CDR3 DNA: TGTGCCAGCAGCTTAGCTCTAGCGGAGAACAATGAGCAGTTCTTC
D gene: TRBD1; V gene: TRBV4-1; J gene: TRBJ2-7; clone size: few; CDR3 protein: CASSWTGTAYEQYF; CDR3 DNA: TGCGCCAGCAGCTGGACCGGGACAGCCTACGAGCAGTACTTC
D gene: -; V gene: TRBV28; J gene: TRBJ2-7; clone size: many; CDR3 protein: CASSARATGNEQYF; CDR3 DNA: TGTGCCAGCAGTGCCAGGGCCACCGGAAACGAGCAGTACTTC
D gene: TRBD2; V gene: TRBV29-1; J gene: TRBJ2-3; clone size: many; CDR3 protein: CSPWVRGRAADTQYF; CDR3 DNA: TGCAGCCCTTGGGTGCGCGGGAGGGCCGCAGATACGCAGTATTTT
D gene: -; V gene: TRBV7-9; J gene: TRBJ2-1; clone size: once; CDR3 protein: CASSSLQGRDEQFF; CDR3 DNA: TGTGCCAGCAGCTCTCTACAGGGTCGCGATGAGCAGTTCTTC
D gene: -; V gene: TRBV27; J gene: TRBJ1-1; clone size: -; CDR3 protein: CASSLVGRSEAFF; CDR3 DNA: TGTGCCAGCAGTTTGGTGGGGAGGTCTGAAGCTTTCTTT
D gene: -; V gene: TRBV6-1; J gene: TRBJ1-1; clone size: -; CDR3 protein: CASSDWRHSNTEAFF; CDR3 DNA: TGTGCCAGCAGTGATTGGAGACACTCGAACACTGAAGCTTTCTTT
D gene: -; V gene: TRBV6-5; J gene: TRBJ2-2; clone size: -; CDR3 protein: CASSPTKTGELFF; CDR3 DNA: TGTGCCAGCAGTCCAACCAAAACCGGGGAGCTGTTTTTT
D gene: TRBD2; V gene: TRBV20-1; J gene: TRBJ2-7; clone size: many; CDR3 protein: CSARLAASSYEQYF; CDR3 DNA: TGCAGTGCTAGACTAGCGGCTAGCTCCTACGAGCAGTACTTC
D gene: -; V gene: TRBV7-9; J gene: TRBJ1-1; clone size: -; CDR3 protein: CASSLGKLGAFF; CDR3 DNA: TGTGCCAGCAGCTTAGGGAAACTTGGAGCTTTCTTT
D gene: -; V gene: TRBV4-3; J gene: TRBJ2-5; clone size: -; CDR3 protein: CASSQDYRGRMEQETQYF; CDR3 DNA: TGCGCCAGCAGCCAAGATTACCGGGGGCGGATGGAGCAAGAGACCCAGTACTTC
D gene: -; V gene: TRBV2; J gene: TRBJ2-2; clone size: few; CDR3 protein: CASSEAWRQPLGGELFF; CDR3 DNA: TGTGCCAGCAGTGAAGCTTGGAGACAACCCCTTGGCGGGGAGCTGTTTTTT
D gene: -; V gene: TRBV7-9; J gene: TRBJ2-5; clone size: many; CDR3 protein: CASSFVGAGLETQYF; CDR3 DNA: TGTGCCAGCAGCTTTGTCGGCGCAGGTTTGGAGACCCAGTACTTC
D gene: TRBD1; V gene: TRBV7-9; J gene: TRBJ2-7; clone size: many; CDR3 protein: CASSLGGGHEQYF; CDR3 DNA: TGTGCCAGCAGCTTAGGAGGGGGCCACGAGCAGTACTTC
D gene: TRBD2; V gene: TRBV4-2; J gene: TRBJ2-1; clone size: -; CDR3 protein: CASSPDSTGTSGNPFF; CDR3 DNA: TGTGCCAGCAGCCCGGACAGTACTGGGACTAGCGGAAACCCGTTCTTC
D gene: TRBD2; V gene: TRBV7-9; J gene: TRBJ2-3; clone size: few; CDR3 protein: CASSPTGGGSTDTQYF; CDR3 DNA: TGTGCCAGCAGCCCTACCGGGGGGGGGAGCACAGATACGCAGTATTTT
D gene: -; V gene: TRBV10-3; J gene: TRBJ2-1; clone size: many; CDR3 protein: CAISESFGGSDEQFF; CDR3 DNA: TGTGCCATCAGTGAGTCGTTCGGGGGCTCGGATGAGCAGTTCTTC
D gene: -; V gene: TRBV5-1; J gene: TRBJ2-2; clone size: many; CDR3 protein: CASSPHRVTFGELFF; CDR3 DNA: -
D gene: -; V gene: TRBV29-1; J gene: TRBJ2-7; clone size: many; CDR3 protein: CSFGSPSGDPYEQYF; CDR3 DNA: TGCAGCTTTGGATCCCCTTCAGGGGACCCCTACGAGCAGTACTTC
D gene: -; V gene: TRBV2; J gene: TRBJ2-3; clone size: many; CDR3 protein: CASMGWGRDHLSSTDTQYF; CDR3 DNA: TGTGCCAGCATGGGATGGGGCCGGGACCACCTTTCGAGCACAGATACGCAGTATTTT
D gene: -; V gene: TRBV10-2; J gene: TRBJ2-3; clone size: -; CDR3 protein: CATGKGGFTDTQYF; CDR3 DNA: TGCGCCACCGGGAAGGGGGGGTTCACAGATACGCAGTATTTT
D gene: -; V gene: TRBV13; J gene: TRBJ2-3; clone size: many; CDR3 protein: CASSPPSFGGRAHTQYF; CDR3 DNA: TGTGCCAGCAGCCCACCCTCCTTTGGGGGCCGCGCCCATACGCAGTATTTT
D gene: -; V gene: TRBV30; J gene: TRBJ2-5; clone size: -; CDR3 protein: CAWEGTLGGTEGGETQYF; CDR3 DNA: TGTGCCTGGGAGGGGACACTAGGCGGGACAGAGGGTGGAGAGACCCAGTACTTC
D gene: -; V gene: TRBV9; J gene: TRBJ2-3; clone size: -; CDR3 protein: CASSVGMGTQYF; CDR3 DNA: TGTGCCAGCAGCGTAGGTATGGGTACGCAGTATTTT
D gene: -; V gene: TRBV20-1; J gene: TRBJ2-6; clone size: many; CDR3 protein: CSARVLGISGANVLTF; CDR3 DNA: TGCAGTGCTAGAGTACTAGGGATTAGCGGGGCCAACGTCCTGACTTTC
D gene: -; V gene: TRBV12-5; J gene: TRBJ1-1; clone size: many; CDR3 protein: CASGPSNTEAFF; CDR3 DNA: TGTGCTAGTGGTCCCTCCAACACTGAAGCTTTCTTT
D gene: TRBD1; V gene: TRBV11-2; J gene: TRBJ1-2; clone size: -; CDR3 protein: CASSLMDRKVPLIGYTF; CDR3 DNA: TGTGCCAGCAGCCTCATGGACAGGAAGGTTCCTCTCATTGGCTACACCTTC
D gene: -; V gene: TRBV9; J gene: TRBJ2-5; clone size: few; CDR3 protein: CASSVEHSGETQYF; CDR3 DNA: TGTGCCAGCAGCGTAGAGCATTCGGGGGAGACCCAGTACTTC
D gene: -; V gene: TRBV27; J gene: TRBJ2-1; clone size: few; CDR3 protein: CASSSWTAVPYNEQFF; CDR3 DNA: TGTGCCAGCAGTTCCTGGACAGCCGTCCCCTACAATGAGCAGTTCTTC
D gene: -; V gene: TRBV6-6; J gene: TRBJ2-1; clone size: few; CDR3 protein: CASSYTPGGDFPENEQFF; CDR3 DNA: TGTGCCAGCAGTTACACACCCGGGGGCGACTTCCCAGAAAATGAGCAGTTCTTC
D gene: -; V gene: TRBV6-1; J gene: TRBJ2-7; clone size: -; CDR3 protein: CANKNEQYF; CDR3 DNA: TGTGCCAACAAGAACGAGCAGTACTTC
D gene: -; V gene: TRBV21-1; J gene: TRBJ1-2; clone size: -; CDR3 protein: CARGRRAYTF; CDR3 DNA: TGTGCCAGGGGACGTCGGGCCTACACCTTC
D gene: -; V gene: TRBV4-1; J gene: TRBJ2-3; clone size: -; CDR3 protein: CASSQVLGSAQRYF; CDR3 DNA: TGCGCCAGCAGCCAAGTATTGGGGTCGGCCCAGCGGTATTTT
D gene: -; V gene: TRBV4-1; J gene: TRBJ2-3; clone size: many; CDR3 protein: CASSQLSDTQYF; CDR3 DNA: TGCGCCAGCAGCCAGTTATCAGATACGCAGTATTTT
D gene: -; V gene: TRBV11-2; J gene: TRBJ1-4; clone size: few; CDR3 protein: CASSPAGTNEKLFF; CDR3 DNA: TGTGCCAGCAGCCCGGCCGGAACTAATGAAAAACTGTTTTTT
D gene: TRBD2; V gene: TRBV20-1; J gene: TRBJ2-3; clone size: many; CDR3 protein: CSAREGTSRITDTQYF; CDR3 DNA: TGCAGTGCTAGAGAAGGGACTAGCCGGATCACAGATACGCAGTATTTT
D gene: -; V gene: TRBV6-6; J gene: TRBJ1-1; clone size: -; CDR3 protein: CASSYPEQLNTEAFF; CDR3 DNA: TGTGCCAGCAGTTACCCGGAACAACTGAACACTGAAGCTTTCTTT
D gene: -; V gene: TRBV30; J gene: TRBJ2-7; clone size: -; CDR3 protein: CAWSVPGHNYEQYF; CDR3 DNA: TGTGCCTGGAGTGTCCCGGGACATAACTACGAGCAGTACTTC
D gene: -; V gene: TRBV4-3; J gene: TRBJ2-3; clone size: many; CDR3 protein: CASSQGWGSRDTQYF; CDR3 DNA: TGCGCCAGCAGCCAAGGATGGGGAAGTCGGGATACGCAGTATTTT
D gene: TRBD2; V gene: TRBV4-3; J gene: TRBJ2-2; clone size: few; CDR3 protein: CASSQDRGDTGELFF; CDR3 DNA: TGCGCCAGCAGCCAAGATCGGGGGGACACCGGGGAGCTGTTTTTT
D gene: -; V gene: TRBV11-2; J gene: TRBJ2-6; clone size: few; CDR3 protein: CASSLVFALGRYPGANVLTF; CDR3 DNA: TGTGCCAGCAGCTTAGTCTTTGCTTTGGGCCGCTACCCTGGGGCCAACGTCCTGACTTTC
D gene: -; V gene: TRBV7-2; J gene: TRBJ2-1; clone size: -; CDR3 protein: CASSHTESNYNEQFF; CDR3 DNA: TGTGCCAGCAGCCACACAGAATCCAATTACAATGAGCAGTTCTTC
D gene: TRBD1; V gene: TRBV9; J gene: TRBJ1-3; clone size: -; CDR3 protein: CASGQQGDSGNTIYF; CDR3 DNA: TGTGCCAGCGGCCAACAGGGGGACTCTGGAAACACCATATATTTT
D gene: -; V gene: TRBV12-3/TRBV12-4; J gene: TRBJ1-2; clone size: many; CDR3 protein: CASSLVTRDNYGYTF; CDR3 DNA: TGTGCCAGCAGTTTGGTAACCAGAGACAACTATGGCTACACCTTC
D gene: -; V gene: TRBV6-2/TRBV6-3; J gene: TRBJ1-1; clone size: many; CDR3 protein: CASSDPQNMNTEAFF; CDR3 DNA: TGTGCCAGCAGTGACCCACAGAACATGAACACTGAAGCTTTCTTT
D gene: TRBD1; V gene: TRBV4-3; J gene: TRBJ2-7; clone size: -; CDR3 protein: CASSQDVGTGSYEQYF; CDR3 DNA: TGCGCCAGCAGCCAAGATGTAGGGACAGGATCCTACGAGCAGTACTTC
D gene: TRBD1; V gene: TRBV30; J gene: TRBJ2-2; clone size: -; CDR3 protein: CAWSFRDRLNTGELFF; CDR3 DNA: TGTGCCTGGAGTTTCCGGGACAGACTAAACACCGGGGAGCTGTTTTTT
D gene: TRBD1; V gene: TRBV15; J gene: TRBJ2-7; clone size: -; CDR3 protein: CATSRGTGVGEQYF; CDR3 DNA: TGTGCCACCAGCAGAGGGACAGGGGTGGGTGAGCAGTACTTC
D gene: -; V gene: TRBV11-2; J gene: TRBJ2-5; clone size: few; CDR3 protein: CASSLVRGETQYF; CDR3 DNA: TGTGCCAGCAGCTTGGTCAGGGGTGAGACCCAGTACTTC
D gene: -; V gene: TRBV12-3/TRBV12-4; J gene: TRBJ2-5; clone size: -; CDR3 protein: CASSPRDTVLKGDRYF; CDR3 DNA: TGTGCCAGCAGTCCTCGGGACACCGTTTTAAAAGGTGACCGGTACTTC
D gene: -; V gene: TRBV3-1; J gene: TRBJ1-1; clone size: -; CDR3 protein: CASSRFRGTEAFF; CDR3 DNA: TGTGCCAGCAGCCGATTTAGGGGCACTGAAGCTTTCTTT
D gene: TRBD1; V gene: TRBV30; J gene: TRBJ2-7; clone size: -; CDR3 protein: CARTGTGSYEQYF; CDR3 DNA: TGTGCCCGGACCGGGACAGGGTCCTACGAGCAGTACTTC
D gene: -; V gene: TRBV6-1; J gene: TRBJ1-2; clone size: -; CDR3 protein: CASSDPAQGPYGGYTF; CDR3 DNA: TGTGCCAGCAGTGACCCCGCTCAGGGGCCCTATGGTGGCTACACCTTC
D gene: -; V gene: TRBV7-9; J gene: TRBJ2-7; clone size: few; CDR3 protein: CASSETGQSSYEQYF; CDR3 DNA: TGTGCCAGCAGCGAGACAGGTCAAAGCTCCTACGAGCAGTACTTC
D gene: TRBD2; V gene: TRBV4-3; J gene: TRBJ2-2; clone size: -; CDR3 protein: CASSQDPTSGPPGELFF; CDR3 DNA: TGCGCCAGCAGCCAAGACCCGACTAGCGGTCCTCCCGGGGAGCTGTTTTTT